Below, 13 T cell receptor beta chains from the same sample are listed, as sequenced in a study of OX40 agonist ivuxolimab in advanced cancers. The assay was immunoSEQ multiplex PCR, and TCRdb's table has in-frame clones only and misses some. The sample comprises approximately 56,000 clones, 80% to 90% of which are singletons, and more than 1.5% rests with the top ten. The sequencing here drew on CD4+ or CD8+ T cells sorted from blood, taken in a trial of the OX40 agonist ivuxolimab. The receptors stem from an adult with an advanced solid tumor such as melanoma, head and neck, liver or kidney cancer.

This rearrangement joins TRBV29-1 to TRBJ2-5; tentatively, D is TRBD1 (6 bases). CDR3 size: 13 residues. From germline, CDR1 is SQVTM and CDR2 ANQGSEA. Trimming shortened V by 8 bases and J by 5 bases, and 18 bases separated the two germline ends. Written as DNA, the CDR3 is TGCAGCACCGTTCAGGGGATCGGGGAGACCCAGTACTTC. It is translated as CSTVQGIGETQYF.

The chain uses TRBV7-2 and TRBJ2-1, with D maybe TRBD1 (6 bases). Germline V lookup: CDR1 SGHTA, CDR2 FQGNSA. V was clipped by 4 bases and J by 8 bases, with 9 bases between them. This CDR3 spans 12 amino acids. This chain's CDR3 is CASSSQGYEQFF. The CDR3 nucleotides read TGTGCCAGCAGCTCCCAGGGGTATGAGCAGTTCTTC.

This rearrangement joins TRBV2 to TRBJ2-5; D might be TRBD1 or TRBD2, each matching 6 bases. From germline, CDR1 is SNHLY and CDR2 FYNNEI. Trimming shortened V by 7 bases and J by 5 bases, and 11 bases separated the two germline ends. CDR3 length equals 12 residues. The CDR3 DNA reads as TGTGCCAGCAAAGGAGGGGGGGAGACCCAGTACTTC. This codes for CASKGGGETQYF.

The chain has TRBV6-1 and TRBJ2-1; 15 bases line up with TRBD2. Germline V lookup: CDR1 MNHNS, CDR2 SASEGT. The V gene end was trimmed by 7 bases and the J gene end by 15 bases; junction bases not matched to a gene: 7. There are 13 residues in the CDR3. As DNA, the CDR3 is TGTGCCAGCATCCGGACTAGCGGGGGGGTCTGGTTCTTC. As protein: CASIRTSGGVWFF.

V gene TRBV6-1 combines with J gene TRBJ2-7, with D possibly being TRBD2 (5 bases). The CDR3 covers 15 residues. The germline CDR1 and CDR2 sequences are MNHNS and SASEGT. With 1 base removed from V and 2 bases from J, the gap between germline ends came to 12 bases. The CDR3 nucleotides are TGTGCCAGCAGTGAAGACCTAGCAGCAACCTACGAGCAGTACTTC. As protein: CASSEDLAATYEQYF.

The V gene is TRBV2, the J gene TRBJ1-5; weak D call: TRBD1 (5 bases). Trimming took off 8 bases at V and 0 bases at J, with 14 bases between the two ends. CDR1 is SNHLY, CDR2 FYNNEI, per germline. The CDR3 spans 15 residues. The CDR3 reads CASGGTQNSNQPQHF. The CDR3 nucleotides are TGTGCCAGCGGGGGGACCCAAAATAGCAATCAGCCCCAGCATTTT.

The chain links TRBV29-1 to TRBJ1-5, with TRBD1 matching over 9 bases. The CDR3 runs to 13 residues. V lost 7 bases to trimming and J lost 6 bases; unmatched junction nucleotides: 7. CDR1 and CDR2 (germline): SQVTM, ANQGSEA. The CDR3: CSAKGTGSQPQHF. As DNA, the CDR3 is TGCAGCGCCAAGGGGACAGGGAGTCAGCCCCAGCATTTT.

The chain has TRBV10-3 and TRBJ1-4; possible D gene TRBD1, 6 bases. The V and J ends lost 6 bases and 6 bases respectively, with 17 bases between them. Germline CDR1 is ENHRY and CDR2 is SYGVKD. The CDR3 has 15 residues. The CDR3 sequence: CAIRQGSSLDEKLFF. The DNA of the CDR3 is TGTGCCATCAGACAGGGTTCATCCCTGGATGAAAAACTGTTTTTT.

The rearrangement uses TRBV5-1 and TRBJ2-2; D is perhaps TRBD1 (5 bases). Trimming removed 2 bases from V and 4 bases from J, with 6 bases in between. The V gene's germline CDR1 is SGHRS and CDR2 YFSETQ. The CDR3 consists of 13 residues. The CDR3 reads CASSLGVTGELFF. The CDR3 DNA reads TGCGCCAGCAGCTTAGGGGTCACCGGGGAGCTGTTTTTT.

This chain joins TRBV7-2 and TRBJ1-3; D gene uncertain. There are 16 residues in the CDR3. V lost 1 base to trimming and J lost 0 bases, with 10 bases between them. Germline V CDR1 and CDR2: SGHTA, FQGNSA. The CDR3 region has the DNA TGTGCCAGCAGCTTAGGGTCGGCAGGCTCTGGAAACACCATATATTTT. It codes for CASSLGSAGSGNTIYF. Full variable domain (outside the CDR3, taken from reference TRBV7-2 and TRBJ1-3): GAGVSQSPSNKVTEKGKDVELRCDPISGHTALYWYRQSLGQGLEFLIYFQGNSAPDKSGLPSDRFSAERTGGSVSTLTIQRTQQEDSAVYLCASSLGSAGSGNTIYFGEGSWLTVV.

The chain couples TRBV11-2 to TRBJ1-4, with D perhaps TRBD1 (5 bases). This CDR3 comprises 17 residues. Germline-derived CDR1 and CDR2 are SGHAT and FQNNGV. Deletions cut 5 bases from V and 0 bases from J, with 16 bases between. The CDR3 region is CASSMTTAFATNEKLFF. The CDR3 coding sequence is TGTGCCAGCAGCATGACGACAGCTTTTGCAACTAATGAAAAACTGTTTTTT.

The chain is built from TRBV6-4 and TRBJ2-1, with 11 bases aligning to TRBD2. The germline V gene has CDR1 MRHNA and CDR2 SNTAGT. The ends lost 3 bases at V and 9 bases at J; junction bases unmatched: 7. The CDR3 has 15 amino acids. The DNA of the CDR3 is TGTGCCAGCAGTGAAGGGACTAGCGGTGGGGGTGAGCAGTTCTTC. Encoded protein: CASSEGTSGGGEQFF.

The chain recombines TRBV10-3 with TRBJ2-7, with a weak D call TRBD1 (5 bases). With 4 bases removed from V and 4 bases from J, the gap between germline ends came to 11 bases. The CDR3 is 13 amino acids. Germline V gives CDR1 ENHRY, CDR2 SYGVKD. CDR3 coding DNA: TGTGCCATCAGTGTGGACATACGATACGAGCAGTACTTC. Translation: CAISVDIRYEQYF.